These T cell receptor beta chains were read from a single sample in a study of shared clonotypes between healthy human individuals. Profiling relied on immunoSEQ multiplex PCR, and the TCRdb table lists in-frame clones only, not all of them. The sample has millions of clones; around 90% are singletons. Material: naive CD4+ T cells sorted from blood. The receptors were gathered from a man aged 18 to 35 in good health. CDR3s include the opening cysteine and the closing phenylalanine or tryptophan. The D gene is left open where the match is weak. Size is omitted from some rows. Given values are once, few, many or a class for expanded clones.

size | D | J | V | CDR3 | DNA
. | TRBD2 | TRBJ2-5 | TRBV7-2 | CASSLGLAVQETQYF | TGTGCCAGCAGCTTGGGACTAGCGGTCCAAGAGACCCAGTACTTC
. | TRBD1 | TRBJ1-2 | TRBV27 | CASRGTGVGYTF | TGTGCCAGCAGGGGGACAGGGGTTGGCTACACCTTC
. | . | TRBJ2-3 | TRBV5-1 | CASSLAGRGATDTQYF | TGCGCCAGCAGCTTGGCGGGCAGGGGGGCCACAGATACGCAGTATTTT
. | TRBD1 | TRBJ1-4 | TRBV13 | CASSDRVVAEKLFF | TGTGCCAGCAGCGACAGGGTGGTTGCTGAAAAACTGTTTTTT
. | . | TRBJ2-5 | TRBV30 | CAWSLGGTGAETQYF | TGTGCCTGGAGTTTGGGGGGGACGGGGGCAGAGACCCAGTACTTC
. | TRBD2 | TRBJ2-1 | TRBV4-1 | CASSQDSGNEQFF | TGCGCCAGCAGCCAAGATAGCGGGAATGAGCAGTTCTTC
. | TRBD2 | TRBJ2-1 | TRBV5-4 | CASSWQRGLAGGISYNEQFF | TGTGCCAGCAGCTGGCAGAGGGGACTAGCGGGAGGTATATCCTACAATGAGCAGTTCTTC
. | . | TRBJ1-2 | TRBV19 | CASSIDDRPGYGYTF | TGTGCCAGTAGTATAGACGACAGGCCGGGATATGGCTACACCTTC
. | . | TRBJ2-5 | TRBV4-2 | CASSQEGGGSWETQYF | TGTGCCAGCAGCCAAGAAGGGGGTGGAAGTTGGGAGACCCAGTACTTC
. | . | TRBJ2-1 | TRBV29-1 | CSVESARKNEQFF | TGCAGCGTTGAAAGTGCTAGAAAGAATGAGCAGTTCTTC
. | . | TRBJ2-5 | TRBV5-4 | CASSAVQETQYF | TGTGCCAGCAGCGCAGTCCAAGAGACCCAGTACTTC
. | TRBD1 | TRBJ1-2 | TRBV6-1 | CASSPWTGREGYTF | TGTGCCAGCAGTCCATGGACAGGGCGAGAGGGCTACACCTTC
once | . | TRBJ1-5 | TRBV6-1 | CASSEKSDNQPQHF | TGTGCCAGCAGTGAAAAATCCGACAATCAGCCCCAGCATTTT
. | TRBD1 | TRBJ2-1 | TRBV11-1 | CASSLRVETGGYNEQFF | TGTGCCAGCAGCTTAAGAGTCGAGACAGGGGGGTACAATGAGCAGTTCTTC
. | . | TRBJ1-2 | TRBV30 | CAWNLQGRYGYTF | TGTGCCTGGAACCTCCAGGGCCGCTATGGCTACACCTTC
. | . | TRBJ1-3 | TRBV9 | CASSVENPGSGNTIYF | TGTGCCAGCAGCGTAGAGAACCCAGGCTCTGGAAACACCATATATTTT
. | . | TRBJ2-3 | TRBV7-3 | CASSLSALRTDTQYF | TGTGCCAGCAGCTTAAGTGCGTTGCGCACAGATACGCAGTATTTT
. | . | TRBJ2-1 | TRBV6-6 | CATRYGGSSYNEQFF | TGTGCCACCCGTTATGGGGGGAGCTCCTACAATGAGCAGTTCTTC
once | TRBD2 | TRBJ2-5 | TRBV30 | CAWALGLAYQETQYF | TGTGCCTGGGCTCTAGGACTAGCATATCAAGAGACCCAGTACTTC